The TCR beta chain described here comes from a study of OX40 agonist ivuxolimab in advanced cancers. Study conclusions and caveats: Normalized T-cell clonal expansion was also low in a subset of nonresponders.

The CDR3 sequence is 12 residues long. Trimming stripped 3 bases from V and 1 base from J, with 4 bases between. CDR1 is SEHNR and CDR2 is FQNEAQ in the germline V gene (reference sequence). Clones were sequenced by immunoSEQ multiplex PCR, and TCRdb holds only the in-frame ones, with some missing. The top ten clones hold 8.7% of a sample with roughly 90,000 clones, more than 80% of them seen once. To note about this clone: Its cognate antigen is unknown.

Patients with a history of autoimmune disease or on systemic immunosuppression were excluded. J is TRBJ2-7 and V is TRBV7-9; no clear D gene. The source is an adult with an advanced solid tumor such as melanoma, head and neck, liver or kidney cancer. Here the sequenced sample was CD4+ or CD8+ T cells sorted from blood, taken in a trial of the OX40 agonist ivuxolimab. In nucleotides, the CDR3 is TGTGCCAGCAGCTTTTCGTCCTACGAGCAGTACTTC. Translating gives CASSFSSYEQYF.